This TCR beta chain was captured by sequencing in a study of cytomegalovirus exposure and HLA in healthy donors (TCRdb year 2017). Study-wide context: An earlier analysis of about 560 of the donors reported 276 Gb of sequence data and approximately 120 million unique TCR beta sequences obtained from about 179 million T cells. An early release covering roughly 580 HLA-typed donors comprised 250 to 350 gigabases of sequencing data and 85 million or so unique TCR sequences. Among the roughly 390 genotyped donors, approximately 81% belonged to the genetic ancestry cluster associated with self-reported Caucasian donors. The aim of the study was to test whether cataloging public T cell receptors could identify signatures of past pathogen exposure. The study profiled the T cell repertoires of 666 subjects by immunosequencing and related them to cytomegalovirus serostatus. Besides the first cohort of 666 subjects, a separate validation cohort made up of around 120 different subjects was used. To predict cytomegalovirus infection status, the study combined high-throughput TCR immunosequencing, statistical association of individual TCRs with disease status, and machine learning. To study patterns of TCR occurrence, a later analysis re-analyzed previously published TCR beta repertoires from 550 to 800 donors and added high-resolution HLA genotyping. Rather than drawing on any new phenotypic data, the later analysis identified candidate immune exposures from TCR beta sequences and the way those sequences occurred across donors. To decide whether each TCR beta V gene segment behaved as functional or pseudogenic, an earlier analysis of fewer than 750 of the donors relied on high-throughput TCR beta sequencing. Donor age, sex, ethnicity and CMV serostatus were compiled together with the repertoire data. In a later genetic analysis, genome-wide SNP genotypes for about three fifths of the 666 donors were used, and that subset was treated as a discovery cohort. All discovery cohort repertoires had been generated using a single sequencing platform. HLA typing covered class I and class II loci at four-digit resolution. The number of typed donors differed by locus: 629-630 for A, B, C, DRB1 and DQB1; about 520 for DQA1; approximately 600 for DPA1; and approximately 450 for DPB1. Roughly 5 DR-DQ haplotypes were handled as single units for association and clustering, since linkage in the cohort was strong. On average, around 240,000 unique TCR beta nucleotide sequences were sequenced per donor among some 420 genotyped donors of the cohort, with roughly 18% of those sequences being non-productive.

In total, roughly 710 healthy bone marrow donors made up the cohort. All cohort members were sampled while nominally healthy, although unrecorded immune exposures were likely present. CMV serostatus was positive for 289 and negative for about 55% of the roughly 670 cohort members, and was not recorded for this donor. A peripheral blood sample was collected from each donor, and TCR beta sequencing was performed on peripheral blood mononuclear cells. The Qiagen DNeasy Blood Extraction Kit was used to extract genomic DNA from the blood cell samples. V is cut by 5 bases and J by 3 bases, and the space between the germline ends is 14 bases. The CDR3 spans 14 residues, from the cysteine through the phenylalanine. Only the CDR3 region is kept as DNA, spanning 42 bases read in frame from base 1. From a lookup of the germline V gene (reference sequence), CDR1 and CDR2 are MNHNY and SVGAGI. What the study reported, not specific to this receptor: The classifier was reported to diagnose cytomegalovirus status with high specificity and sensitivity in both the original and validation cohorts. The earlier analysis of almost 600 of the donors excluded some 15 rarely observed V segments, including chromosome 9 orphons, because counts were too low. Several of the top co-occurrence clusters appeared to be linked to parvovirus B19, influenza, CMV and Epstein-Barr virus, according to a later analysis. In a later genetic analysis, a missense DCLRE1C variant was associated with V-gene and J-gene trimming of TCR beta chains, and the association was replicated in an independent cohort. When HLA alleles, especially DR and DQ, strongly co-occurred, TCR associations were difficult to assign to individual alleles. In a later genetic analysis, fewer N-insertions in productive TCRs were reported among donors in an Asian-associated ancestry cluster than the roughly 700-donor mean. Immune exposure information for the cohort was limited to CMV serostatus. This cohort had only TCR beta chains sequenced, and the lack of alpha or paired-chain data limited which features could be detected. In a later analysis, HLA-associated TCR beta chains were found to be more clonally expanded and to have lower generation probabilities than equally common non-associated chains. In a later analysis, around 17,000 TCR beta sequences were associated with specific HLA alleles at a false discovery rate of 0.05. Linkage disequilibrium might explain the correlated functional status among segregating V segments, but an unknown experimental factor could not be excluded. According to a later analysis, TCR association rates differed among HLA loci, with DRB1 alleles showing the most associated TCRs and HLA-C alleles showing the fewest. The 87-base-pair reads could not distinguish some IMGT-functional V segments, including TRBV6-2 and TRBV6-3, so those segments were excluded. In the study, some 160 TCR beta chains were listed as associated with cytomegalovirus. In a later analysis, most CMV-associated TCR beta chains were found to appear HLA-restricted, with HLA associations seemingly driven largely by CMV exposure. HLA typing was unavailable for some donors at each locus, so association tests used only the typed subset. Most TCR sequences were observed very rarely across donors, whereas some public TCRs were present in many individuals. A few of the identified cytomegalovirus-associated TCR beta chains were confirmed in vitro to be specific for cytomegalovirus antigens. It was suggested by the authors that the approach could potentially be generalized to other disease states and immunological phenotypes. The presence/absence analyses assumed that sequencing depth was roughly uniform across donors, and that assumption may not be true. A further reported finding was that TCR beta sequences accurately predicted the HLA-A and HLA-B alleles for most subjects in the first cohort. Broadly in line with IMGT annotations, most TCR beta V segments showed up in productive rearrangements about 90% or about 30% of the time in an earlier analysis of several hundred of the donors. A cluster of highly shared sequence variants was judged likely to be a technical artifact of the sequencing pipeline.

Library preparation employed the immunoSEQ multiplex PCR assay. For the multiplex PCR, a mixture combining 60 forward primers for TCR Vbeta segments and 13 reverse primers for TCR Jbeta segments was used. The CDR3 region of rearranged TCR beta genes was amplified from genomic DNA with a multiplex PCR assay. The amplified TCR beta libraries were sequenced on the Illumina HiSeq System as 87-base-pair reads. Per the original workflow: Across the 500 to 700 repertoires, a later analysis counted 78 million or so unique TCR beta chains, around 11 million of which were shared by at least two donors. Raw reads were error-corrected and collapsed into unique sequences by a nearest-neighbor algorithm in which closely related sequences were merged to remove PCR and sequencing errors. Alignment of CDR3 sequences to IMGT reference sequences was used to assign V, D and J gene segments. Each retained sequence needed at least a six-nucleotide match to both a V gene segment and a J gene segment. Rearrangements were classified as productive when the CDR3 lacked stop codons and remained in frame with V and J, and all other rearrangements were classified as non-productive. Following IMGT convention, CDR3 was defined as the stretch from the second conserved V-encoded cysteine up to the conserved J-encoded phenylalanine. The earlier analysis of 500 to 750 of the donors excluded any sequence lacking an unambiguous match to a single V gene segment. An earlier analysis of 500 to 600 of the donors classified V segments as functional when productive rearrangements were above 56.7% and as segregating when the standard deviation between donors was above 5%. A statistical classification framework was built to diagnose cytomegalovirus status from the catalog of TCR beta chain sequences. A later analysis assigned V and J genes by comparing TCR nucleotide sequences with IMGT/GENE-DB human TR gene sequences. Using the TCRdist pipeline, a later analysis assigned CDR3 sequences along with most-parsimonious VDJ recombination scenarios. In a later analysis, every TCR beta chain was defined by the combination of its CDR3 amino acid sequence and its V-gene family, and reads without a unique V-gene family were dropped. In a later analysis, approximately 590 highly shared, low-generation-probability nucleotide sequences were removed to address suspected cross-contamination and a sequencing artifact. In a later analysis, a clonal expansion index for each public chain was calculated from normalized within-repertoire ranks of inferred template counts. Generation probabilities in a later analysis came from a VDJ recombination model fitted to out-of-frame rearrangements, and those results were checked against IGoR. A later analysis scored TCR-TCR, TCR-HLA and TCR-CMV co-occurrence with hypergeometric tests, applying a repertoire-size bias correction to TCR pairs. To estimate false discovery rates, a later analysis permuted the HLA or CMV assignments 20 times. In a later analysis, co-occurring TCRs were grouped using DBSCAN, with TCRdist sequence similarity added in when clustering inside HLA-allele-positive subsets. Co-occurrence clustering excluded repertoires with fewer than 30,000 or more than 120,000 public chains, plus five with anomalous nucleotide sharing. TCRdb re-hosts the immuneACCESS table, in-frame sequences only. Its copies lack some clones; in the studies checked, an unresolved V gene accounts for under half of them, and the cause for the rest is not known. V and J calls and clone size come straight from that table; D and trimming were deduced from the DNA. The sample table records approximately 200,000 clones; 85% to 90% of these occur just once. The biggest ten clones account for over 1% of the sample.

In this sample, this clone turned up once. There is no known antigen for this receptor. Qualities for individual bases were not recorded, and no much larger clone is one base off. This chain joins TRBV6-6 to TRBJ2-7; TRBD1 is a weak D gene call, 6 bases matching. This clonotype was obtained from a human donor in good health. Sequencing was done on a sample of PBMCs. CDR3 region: CASSRQAPGYEQYF. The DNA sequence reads TGTGCCAGCAGTCGACAGGCACCCGGCTACGAGCAGTACTTC.